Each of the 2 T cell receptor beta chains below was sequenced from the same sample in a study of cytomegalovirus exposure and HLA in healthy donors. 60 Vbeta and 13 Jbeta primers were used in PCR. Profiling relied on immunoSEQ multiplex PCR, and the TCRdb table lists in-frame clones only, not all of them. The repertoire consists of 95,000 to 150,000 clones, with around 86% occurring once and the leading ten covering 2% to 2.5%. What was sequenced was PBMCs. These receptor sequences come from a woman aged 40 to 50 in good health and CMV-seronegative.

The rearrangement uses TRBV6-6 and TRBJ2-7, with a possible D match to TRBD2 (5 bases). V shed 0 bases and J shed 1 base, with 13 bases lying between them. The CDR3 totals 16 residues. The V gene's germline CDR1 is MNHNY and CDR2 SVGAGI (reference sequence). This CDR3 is CASSYSISRGSYEQYF. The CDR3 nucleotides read TGTGCCAGCAGTTACTCGATATCTCGGGGTTCCTACGAGCAGTACTTC.

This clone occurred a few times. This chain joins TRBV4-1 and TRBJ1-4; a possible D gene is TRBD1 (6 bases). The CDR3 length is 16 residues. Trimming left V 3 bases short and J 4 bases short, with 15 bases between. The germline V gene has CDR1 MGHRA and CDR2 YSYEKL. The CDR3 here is CASSHERARGNEKLFF. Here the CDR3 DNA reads TGCGCCAGCAGCCACGAAAGGGCCAGGGGTAATGAAAAACTGTTTTTT.